The present T cell receptor beta chain was sequenced within a study of metastatic and nonmetastatic thyroid tumors. About the research overall: Peripheral blood and tumor or nodule samples from malignant and benign thyroid patients were compared. Notes on the study in general: For both blood and tumor, malignant thyroid tumors reportedly showed significantly higher TCR beta diversity than benign nodules did.

The CDR3 length is 15 residues. Trimming removed 3 bases from V and 3 bases from J; junction bases left unmatched: 4. CDR1 is SGHTA and CDR2 is FQGTGA in the germline V gene. This clone counts as medium-sized. Its target is not known. As processed by the authors: Built for papillary thyroid cancer, a distant-metastasis classifier drew on CDR3 differences across clinicopathological groups. Using MiXCR, TCRdb re-called clones from the PCR reads. V and J calls and clone size were set by TCRdb, not the authors. The table lists 39,000 or so clones, about 45% of them singletons. All patients were untreated before thyroid surgery.

The source material was tumor tissue. V is TRBV7-3 and J is TRBJ1-3; 8 positions match TRBD1. This receptor was obtained from a male donor with papillary thyroid cancer or a benign thyroid nodule (not recorded which). Some clones in this sample may be carry-over from other donors' samples. The CDR3 region is CASSLSGGYGNTIYF. The CDR3, as DNA: TGTGCCAGCAGCTTGTCAGGGGGCTATGGAAACACCATATATTTT.